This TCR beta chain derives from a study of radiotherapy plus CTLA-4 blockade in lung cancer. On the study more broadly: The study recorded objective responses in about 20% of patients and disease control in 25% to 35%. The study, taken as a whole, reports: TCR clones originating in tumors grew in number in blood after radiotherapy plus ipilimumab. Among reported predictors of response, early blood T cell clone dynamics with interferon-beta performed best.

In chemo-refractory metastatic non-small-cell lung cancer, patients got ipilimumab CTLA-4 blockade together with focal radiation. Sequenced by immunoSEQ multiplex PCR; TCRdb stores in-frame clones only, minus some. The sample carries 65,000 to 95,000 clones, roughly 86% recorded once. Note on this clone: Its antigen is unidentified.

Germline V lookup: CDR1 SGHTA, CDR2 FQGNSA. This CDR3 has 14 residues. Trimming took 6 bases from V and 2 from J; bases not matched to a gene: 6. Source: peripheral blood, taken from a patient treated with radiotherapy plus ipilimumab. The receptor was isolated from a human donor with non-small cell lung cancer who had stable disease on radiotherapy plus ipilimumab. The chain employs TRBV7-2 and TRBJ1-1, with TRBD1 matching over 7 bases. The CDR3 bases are TGTGCCAGCAGGACAGGGAACCGTAACACTGAAGCTTTCTTT. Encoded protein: CASRTGNRNTEAFF.